This TCR beta chain emerged from a study of PD-1 blockade in classical Hodgkin lymphoma (dated by TCRdb to 2018 to 2021). Background on the whole study: Nivolumab dosing was 3 mg/kg intravenously every 2 weeks, continuing until either disease progression or unacceptable toxicity. A peripheral blood immune signature of response to PD-1 blockade in classical Hodgkin lymphoma was defined using TCR beta sequencing and CyTOF. The paper's findings and limits, for the study overall: Lower diversity was seen in patients whose nivolumab began less than 1 year after ASCT, and these patients were left out of later analyses so that immune reconstitution would not confound the results. Trial patients achieving complete response had baseline diversity similar to newly diagnosed patients, whereas partial responders and progressors had significantly lower diversity. Baseline TCR diversity was reported to be lower in newly diagnosed patients than in healthy donors and to be lower still in relapsed/refractory patients. A significant rise by C4D1 was seen in CD4+ but not CD8+ TCR diversity (p=0.0027 vs p=0.16), with the rise being most apparent in complete responders (p=0.02). The study was limited to a single clinical trial cohort, and causes of repertoire differences, possibly disease activity or prior therapy, remained undefined.

Of note for this clone: It lacks a known antigen. Base-call qualities are not available, and no considerably larger clone is one nucleotide away.

The Qiagen DNeasy kit was used to extract genomic DNA from unsorted PBMCs and from the negatively selected CD4+ and CD8+ fractions. Using primers that anneal to V and J segments, immunoSEQ multiplex PCR amplified the TCR beta CDR3 regions. A synthetic immune receptor repertoire was used to minimize amplification bias, and remaining bias was computationally removed after sequencing. Per the original workflow: Repertoire diversity was quantified as the Shannon entropy index using custom Python scripts. The unsorted, CD4+ and CD8+ repertoires were each analyzed separately, with the exception of combined analyses, where CD4+ and CD8+ sequences were merged in silico. Clonal expansion was defined as at least a 2-fold frequency increase after treatment relative to C1D1, with a pseudocount of 0.5 for undetected baseline clones. Singleton clones were defined as clones with 0 or 1 copy at C1D1, and non-singleton clones were defined as clones with 2 or more copies. Clones expanded in unsorted samples were assigned a CD4+, CD8+ or unknown annotation through matching of protein sequences in sorted samples from the same patient. Wilcoxon tests on paired samples were used to test diversity changes from C1D1 to C4D1. Held by TCRdb, this immuneACCESS table contains in-frame sequences only and omits some clones. Under half of the omission traces to an unresolved V gene where checked; the cause of the rest is unknown. Clone size and V and J calls were adopted from that table, with D and trimming inferred from the DNA. This sample gives 30,000 to 35,000 clones in total; approximately 90% of them show up just once. The top ten constitute less than 0.3% of the sample.

Interpreted using the paper, the time point label stands for: cycle 1 day 1 (C1D1), immediately before nivolumab initiation. All trial patients had relapsed after autologous stem cell transplantation, with cohorts A, B and C differing in prior brentuximab vedotin exposure. Using a Miltenyi CD4+ T cell isolation kit, CD4+ T cells were purified from thawed PBMCs through magnetic negative selection. The trial cohort comprised more than 55 patients with relapsed/refractory classical Hodgkin lymphoma whose best overall responses were complete response, partial response or progressive disease. Trial patients were treated with single-agent nivolumab in the multi-cohort phase II CheckMate 205 trial. An independent review committee assessed best overall response by applying the 2007 International Working Group response criteria. Trial PBMCs were obtained immediately prior to nivolumab initiation (C1D1) and on therapy at cycle 2 day 1 and cycle 4 day 1. Peripheral blood was collected in 8 mL Vacutainer Cell Preparation Tubes, from which PBMCs were isolated by centrifugation and then cryopreserved. Purified CD4+ and CD8+ fractions were prepared only for cases where an additional PBMC sample was available. On LS columns in a quadroMACS separator, the magnetically labelled cells were depleted, and the flow-through was collected as the purified fraction.

Trimming costs V 2 bases and J 0 bases, and their ends lie 8 bases apart. The CDR3 sequence holds 14 residues, the cysteine and phenylalanine included. The entry retains the CDR3 DNA only, 42 bases that are in frame from base 1. CDR1 MNHEY and CDR2 SMNVEV are derived from the germline V gene (reference sequence). The chain joins TRBV27 to TRBJ2-7; the D gene cannot be named for sure. This sequence was found in a human donor with classical Hodgkin lymphoma. The sequenced sample was CD4+ T cells from blood, obtained at baseline. The base sequence is TGTGCCAGCAGTTTAGGTTCGGGCTCCTACGAGCAGTACTTC. Its protein is CASSLGSGSYEQYF.